This T cell receptor beta chain originates from a study of molecular identifiers for immune sequencing clone quantification. Germline lookup yields CDR1 SGDLS and CDR2 YYNGEE. V was shortened by 4 bases and J by 0 bases, with 10 bases between the two germline ends. CDR3 length: 14 residues. This clonotype was picked up many times. It was with previously described methods and listed TCR primers that bulk TCR libraries were made. TCRdb used MiXCR to reprocess the PCR reads, holding one entry per CDR3 protein. The sample carries 350,000 or so distinct CDR3 sequences, about a fifth recorded once. This chain connects TRBV9 to TRBJ1-1; D gene unclear. This receptor was obtained from a human donor in good health. Some libraries in this study had Jurkat cell RNA spiked in. Specimen: naive CD8+ T cells from blood, with Jurkat cell RNA spiked in. Subset: FACS-sorted CD8+CD4-CCR7+CD45RA+ naive T cells. CDR3 sequence: CASSPSGLNTEAFF. As DNA, the CDR3 is TGTGCCAGCAGCCCCAGCGGCCTGAACACTGAAGCTTTCTTT.